This record concerns one TCR beta chain sequence. The CDR3 runs 13 residues. The V and J ends lost 6 bases and 2 bases, in that order; junction bases with no gene match: 2. Germline CDR1 LNHNV, CDR2 YYDKDF (reference sequence). This entry belongs to a study of OX40 agonist ivuxolimab in advanced cancers. At the level of the study: Ivuxolimab, an agonistic anti-OX40 (CD134) antibody, was given to patients. Partial responses were achieved by three patients, one with hepatocellular carcinoma and two with cutaneous melanoma.

The data were produced by immunoSEQ multiplex PCR, yet TCRdb's version contains in-frame clones alone and is incomplete. This table has under 80,000 clones, 85% to 95% appearing once. Sampled blood was obtained at baseline, cycle 4 day 1, and cycle 7 day 1. Sequencing was performed on CD4+ or CD8+ T cells sorted from blood, taken in a trial of the OX40 agonist ivuxolimab. The source of this sequence is an adult with an advanced solid tumor such as melanoma, head and neck, liver or kidney cancer. V and J are TRBV15 and TRBJ1-2, with 8 bases matching TRBD1. The CDR3 here is CATRRQGNYGYTF. CDR3 in DNA: TGTGCCACCAGGAGACAGGGGAACTATGGCTACACCTTC. The entire variable domain, with the rest obtained from reference TRBV15 and TRBJ1-2, is as follows: DAMVIQNPRYQVTQFGKPVTLSCSQTLNHNVMYWYQQKSSQAPKLLFHYYDKDFNNEADTPDNFQSRRPNTSFCFLDIRSPGLGDTAMYLCATRRQGNYGYTFGSGTRLTVV.